What follows describes a single T cell receptor beta chain. The antigen is undetermined. The data originate from a study of T cell responses to AZD1222 COVID-19 vaccine. Overall study context: Investigators merged groups given second doses at roughly 4 or roughly 12 weeks.

Unmatched junction bases numbered 12, after V lost 3 bases and J lost 4 bases. There are 16 residues in the CDR3. Germline CDR1 SGHRS, CDR2 YFSETQ. Sequencing used immunoSEQ multiplex PCR; TCRdb keeps in-frame clones, though not all of them. Among about 140,000 clones, around 90% were seen once, and the ten largest hold about 3%. Notes on the study in general: Only a handful of AZD1222 recipients tested seropositive at baseline. Clonal diversity may have been underestimated in mostly white British donors. Reportedly, nearly half the spike-specific TCRs target unmutated variant regions.

This receptor was taken from an adult in good health. The source was peripheral blood, collected on day 0 of AZD1222 vaccination. The V and J genes are TRBV5-1 and TRBJ1-2; 7 bases fit TRBD1. The CDR3: CASSSFLTGTVYGYTF. For the CDR3, the DNA is TGCGCCAGCAGCTCCTTCTTGACGGGGACAGTCTATGGCTACACCTTC.